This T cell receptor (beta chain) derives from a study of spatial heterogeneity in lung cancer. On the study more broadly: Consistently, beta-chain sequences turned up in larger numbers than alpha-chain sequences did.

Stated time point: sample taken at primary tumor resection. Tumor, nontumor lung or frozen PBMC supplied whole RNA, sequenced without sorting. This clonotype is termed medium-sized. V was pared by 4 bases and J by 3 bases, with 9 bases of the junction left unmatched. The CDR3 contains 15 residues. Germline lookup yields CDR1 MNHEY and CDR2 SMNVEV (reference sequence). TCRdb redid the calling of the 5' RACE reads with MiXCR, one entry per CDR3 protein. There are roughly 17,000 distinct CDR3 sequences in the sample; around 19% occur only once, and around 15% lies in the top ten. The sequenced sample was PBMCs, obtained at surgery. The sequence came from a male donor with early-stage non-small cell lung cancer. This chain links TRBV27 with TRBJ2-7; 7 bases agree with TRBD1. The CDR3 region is CASSSLGTASYEQYF. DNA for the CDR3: TGTGCCAGCAGTTCGCTCGGGACAGCCAGCTACGAGCAGTACTTC.